The following is a T cell receptor (beta chain) sequence with its context. Its antigen is still unknown. This CDR3 comprises 14 residues. V shed 0 bases and J shed 3 bases, with 10 bases lying between them. The germline gives CDR1 SGHRS, CDR2 YFSETQ. The sample is drawn from a study of cytomegalovirus exposure and HLA in healthy donors. Overall study findings and caveats: Immune exposure information available was restricted to CMV serostatus. Some V segments, TRBV6-2 and TRBV6-3 among them, were indistinguishable and were therefore excluded. Within the data, a cluster of highly shared sequence variants was likely a sequencing artifact. As a later analysis revealed, the rate of TCR association differed by HLA locus, with DRB1 most and HLA-C fewest.

PCR used 60 Vbeta primers and 13 Jbeta primers. The repertoire was sequenced with immunoSEQ multiplex PCR; TCRdb's copy has only in-frame clones and lacks some. The sample has approximately 72,000 clones; about 66% are singletons. The chain couples TRBV5-1 to TRBJ2-7; possibly TRBD1 for D (6 bases). The sequence was obtained from a middle-aged man in good health and CMV-seropositive. Material: PBMCs. The CDR3 here is CASSLDRALYEQYF. The CDR3 DNA sequence: TGCGCCAGCAGCTTGGACAGGGCCCTCTACGAGCAGTACTTC.